This T cell receptor (beta chain) appears in the sequencing data of a study of blood T cells in healthy people across ages. This clonotype was seen at least ten times. Combining a sample-barcoded 5' primer with a J-beta primer mix, a second PCR ran for 7 to 11 cycles. Every cDNA molecule carried a tag from a template-switch adaptor bearing 12 random nucleotides. TCRdb re-analysed the 5' RACE reads in MiXCR, keeping a single row per CDR3 protein. The sample carries 790,000 or so distinct CDR3 sequences, 35% to 60% recorded once. The trim removed 5 bases at V and 5 bases at J, leaving 7 bases unmatched. This CDR3 spans 14 amino acids. Per the germline V gene, CDR1 is MNHEY and CDR2 is SVGAGI.

This chain links TRBV6-5 with TRBJ2-3; TRBD2 matches 7 bases. The sample consisted of blood. The TCR was taken from an older man in good health. In nucleotides, the CDR3 is TGTGCCAGCAGTCTGGGAGTAGCGGGAGATACGCAGTATTTT. Amino acids: CASSLGVAGDTQYF.